This T cell receptor beta chain is from a study of STAT5B mutations in CD4+ large granular lymphocyte leukemia. This table comes from immunoSEQ multiplex PCR, and its TCRdb copy is limited to in-frame clones, with some not included. There are 37,000 or so clones in the sample; approximately 90% occur only once, and approximately 3.2% lies in the top ten. Findings and limits, study-wide: Top patient clones used TRBV06 genes more often: 8/27 versus 2/35 in controls.

The ends lost 3 bases at V and 3 bases at J; junction bases unmatched: 8. The CDR3 is made up of 15 amino acids. Germline CDR1 and CDR2: SGHRS and YFSETQ. Control samples were healthy donors' buffy coats. Concerning this clone: What it recognizes is unknown.

The J gene is TRBJ2-5, the V gene TRBV5-1; 7 nucleotides align to TRBD2. Input material: CD4+ T cells from blood buffy coats. This clonotype originated in a human donor in good health. The CDR3 reads CASSSSRLAEETQYF. The CDR3 bases are TGCGCCAGCAGCTCGAGCAGGCTAGCGGAAGAGACCCAGTACTTC.